This passage covers 12 T cell receptor beta chains from one sample sequenced in a study of blood T cell repertoires in COVID-19. The table came from immunoSEQ multiplex PCR; TCRdb's copy has only in-frame clones and leaves some out. The repertoire holds around 200,000 clones, roughly 90% seen once, with over 1.5% in the top ten. Sequencing was performed on peripheral blood. The source of these receptors is a man aged 35 to 55 with active or convalescent COVID-19.

The V call is TRBV19, the J call TRBJ2-2, with a possible D match to TRBD1 (6 bases). V was clipped by 2 bases and J by 3 bases, with 10 bases between them. The germline CDR1 and CDR2 sequences are LNHDA and SQIVND (reference sequence). The CDR3 is 15 residues long. The CDR3 DNA reads as TGTGCCAGTAGTATACCGGACAGACACACCGGGGAGCTGTTTTTT. It specifies CASSIPDRHTGELFF.

The rearrangement links TRBV5-1 to TRBJ1-2; 10 bases line up with TRBD1. J was trimmed by 6 bases and V by 4 bases; bases with no gene match: 6. Germline CDR1 is SGHRS and CDR2 is YFSETQ. The length of the CDR3 is 14 residues. CDR3 sequence reads: CASSRTGGSDGYTF. The CDR3 DNA sequence: TGCGCCAGCAGCCGGACAGGGGGATCCGATGGCTACACCTTC.

J is TRBJ2-7 and V is TRBV5-1; TRBD1 agrees at 7 bases. Per the germline V gene, CDR1 is SGHRS and CDR2 is YFSETQ. The CDR3 sequence is 15 residues long. Trimming at V came to 3 bases and at J to 3 bases, leaving 9 bases not matched to a gene. Here the CDR3 reads CASSYSGTAGYEQYF. CDR3 coding DNA: TGCGCCAGCAGCTACTCCGGGACAGCCGGCTACGAGCAGTACTTC.

The V and J genes are TRBV5-1 and TRBJ1-1, with D perhaps matching TRBD1 (6 bases). CDR1 is SGHRS, CDR2 YFSETQ, per germline. V lost 1 base and J 4 bases, leaving 14 bases between the germline ends. There are 15 residues in the CDR3. Written as DNA, the CDR3 is TGCGCCAGCAGCTTGTCAGGGGCCGCGGGCACTGAAGCTTTCTTT. This sequence encodes CASSLSGAAGTEAFF.

The chain employs TRBV28 and TRBJ1-2; tentative D call: TRBD1 (6 bases). Trimming removed 4 bases from V and 4 bases from J, with 22 bases in between. Per the germline V gene, CDR1 is MDHEN and CDR2 is SYDVKM. The length of the CDR3 is 17 residues. This chain's CDR3 is CASSSPGQGPDVYGYTF. CDR3 bases: TGTGCCAGCAGTTCGCCCGGGCAGGGGCCGGATGTCTATGGCTACACCTTC.

This clone was seen a handful of times. The chain recombines TRBV9 with TRBJ2-3; perhaps TRBD2 as D (6 bases). V shed 4 bases and J shed 4 bases, with 19 bases lying between them. Germline V gives CDR1 SGDLS, CDR2 YYNGEE. The CDR3 sequence is 16 residues long. The CDR3: CASSLRGVQIADTQYF. Here the CDR3 DNA reads TGTGCCAGCAGCTTGCGGGGCGTTCAAATAGCAGATACGCAGTATTTT.

This chain joins TRBV7-2 and TRBJ1-6; TRBD1 is a possible D gene (5 bases). The V and J ends lost 3 bases and 10 bases respectively, with 10 bases between them. The CDR3 is 13 residues long. Germline V lookup: CDR1 SGHTA, CDR2 FQGNSA. CDR3: CASSFDRWSPLHF. CDR3 DNA: TGTGCCAGCAGCTTTGACAGATGGTCACCCCTCCACTTT. Full variable domain (outside the CDR3, taken from reference TRBV7-2 and TRBJ1-6): GAGVSQSPSNKVTEKGKDVELRCDPISGHTALYWYRQSLGQGLEFLIYFQGNSAPDKSGLPSDRFSAERTGGSVSTLTIQRTQQEDSAVYLCASSFDRWSPLHFGNGTRLTVT.

The chain carries TRBV2 and TRBJ1-2, with TRBD1 matching 8 bases. This CDR3 region has 15 residues. Trimming at V came to 3 bases and at J to 7 bases, leaving 10 bases not matched to a gene. Germline lookup yields CDR1 SNHLY and CDR2 FYNNEI. The CDR3 loop is CASSDLQGGRSGYTF. The CDR3 coding sequence is TGTGCCAGCAGTGACCTACAGGGGGGTAGGAGTGGCTACACCTTC.

V gene TRBV10-3 combines with J gene TRBJ1-1, with a possible D match to TRBD1 (5 bases). V lost 0 bases, J lost 3 bases, and 11 bases lay in between. The CDR3 spans 15 residues. Germline lookup yields CDR1 ENHRY and CDR2 SYGVKD. The CDR3 protein is CAISESMGLDTEAFF. The CDR3 DNA sequence: TGTGCCATCAGTGAGTCAATGGGGCTGGACACTGAAGCTTTCTTT.

V and J are TRBV5-1 and TRBJ2-1; 10 nucleotides align to TRBD2. There are 14 residues in the CDR3. Germline CDR1 and CDR2: SGHRS and YFSETQ. V lost 3 bases to trimming and J lost 5 bases; unmatched junction nucleotides: 2. The DNA of the CDR3 is TGCGCCAGCAGCTCTAGCGGGGGAAACAATGAGCAGTTCTTC. It specifies CASSSSGGNNEQFF.

This clone was seen a single time. This sample also contains other DNA sequences that code for the same CDR3. This chain joins TRBV5-1 and TRBJ2-7; D is unresolved. Trimming stripped 3 bases from V and 2 bases from J, with 6 bases between. The CDR3 is 12 amino acids. From germline, CDR1 is SGHRS and CDR2 YFSETQ. CDR3 protein: CASSSQTYEQYF. The DNA for the CDR3 is TGCGCCAGCAGCTCCCAGACCTACGAGCAGTACTTC.

The CDR3 loop reads CASTAAGTGNTEAFF. Written as DNA, the CDR3 is TGCGCCAGCACCGCTGCCGGGACAGGAAACACTGAAGCTTTCTTT. The chain links TRBV5-1 to TRBJ1-1; 8 bases are shared with TRBD1. Germline CDR1 is SGHRS and CDR2 is YFSETQ. Unmatched junction bases numbered 9, after V lost 6 bases and J lost 2 bases. The CDR3 covers 15 residues.